This T cell receptor (beta chain) was sequenced in a study of shared clonotypes between healthy human individuals. Researchers ran the assay at a deep level. Generated by immunoSEQ multiplex PCR, the TCRdb table keeps only in-frame clones and is missing some. The sample shows about 470,000 clones, 79% of them seen only once. Researchers drew on about 90 million PBMCs for genomic DNA from unsorted samples. The CDR3 covers 11 residues. Trimming took off 5 bases at V and 3 bases at J, with 5 bases between the two ends. The germline V gene has CDR1 SGHRS and CDR2 YFSETQ. Sequencing was carried out using PBMCs. This TCR was sampled from a middle-aged woman in good health. Some clones in this sample may be carry-over from other donors' samples. The chain employs TRBV5-1 and TRBJ2-5; D is uncertain. CDR3 loop: CASRKEETQYF. The CDR3, as DNA: TGCGCCAGCAGAAAGGAAGAGACCCAGTACTTC. Drawing the rest from reference TRBV5-1 and TRBJ2-5, the complete variable domain is KAGVTQTPRYLIKTRGQQVTLSCSPISGHRSVSWYQQTPGQGLQFLFEYFSETQRNKGNFPGRFSGRQFSNSRSEMNVSTLELGDSALYLCASRKEETQYFGPGTRLLVL.